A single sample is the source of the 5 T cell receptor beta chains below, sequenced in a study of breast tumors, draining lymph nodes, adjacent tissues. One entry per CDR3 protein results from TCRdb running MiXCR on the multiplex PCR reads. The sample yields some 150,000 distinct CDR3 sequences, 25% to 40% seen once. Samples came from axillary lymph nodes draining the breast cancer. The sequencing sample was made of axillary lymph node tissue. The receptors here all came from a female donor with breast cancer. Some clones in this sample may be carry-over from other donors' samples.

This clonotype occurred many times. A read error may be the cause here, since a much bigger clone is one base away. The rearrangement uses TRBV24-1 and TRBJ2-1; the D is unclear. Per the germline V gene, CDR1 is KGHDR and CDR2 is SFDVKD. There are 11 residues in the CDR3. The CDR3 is CASSFHDEQFF. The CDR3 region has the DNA TGTGCCAGCAGTTTCCACGATGAGCAGTTCTTC.

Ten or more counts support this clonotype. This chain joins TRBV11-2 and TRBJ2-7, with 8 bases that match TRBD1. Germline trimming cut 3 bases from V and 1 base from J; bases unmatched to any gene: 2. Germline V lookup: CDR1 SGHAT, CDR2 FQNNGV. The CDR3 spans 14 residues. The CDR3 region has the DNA TGTGCCAGCAGCTTCAGGGGGCGATCCTACGAGCAGTACTTC. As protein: CASSFRGRSYEQYF. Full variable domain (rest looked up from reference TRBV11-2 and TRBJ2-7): EAGVAQSPRYKIIEKRQSVAFWCNPISGHATLYWYQQILGQGPKLLIQFQNNGVVDDSQLPKDRFSAERLKGVDSTLKIQPAKLEDSAVYLCASSFRGRSYEQYFGPGTRLTVT.

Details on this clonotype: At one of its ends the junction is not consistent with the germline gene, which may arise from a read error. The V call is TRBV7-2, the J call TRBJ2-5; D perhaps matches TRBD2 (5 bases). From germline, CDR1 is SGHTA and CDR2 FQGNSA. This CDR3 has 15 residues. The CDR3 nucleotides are TGTGCCAGCAGGGGCGCGAGGGTTAATCAAGGGACCCAGTACTTC. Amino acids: CASRGARVNQGTQYF.

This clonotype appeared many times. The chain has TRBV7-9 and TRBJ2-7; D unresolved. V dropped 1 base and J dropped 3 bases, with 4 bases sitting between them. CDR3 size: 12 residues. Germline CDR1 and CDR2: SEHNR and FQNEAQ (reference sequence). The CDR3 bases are TGTGCCAGCAGCTTAGGATTCTACGAGCAGTACTTC. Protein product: CASSLGFYEQYF.

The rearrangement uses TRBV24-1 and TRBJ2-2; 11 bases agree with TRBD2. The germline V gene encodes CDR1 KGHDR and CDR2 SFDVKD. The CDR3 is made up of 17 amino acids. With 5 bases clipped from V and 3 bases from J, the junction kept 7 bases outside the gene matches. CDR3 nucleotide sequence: TGTGCCACCAGTGGCCTAGCGGGGGGCCGGGACACCGGGGAGCTGTTTTTT. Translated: CATSGLAGGRDTGELFF.